This T cell receptor (beta chain) stems from a study of blood T cell repertoires in COVID-19. As for the study in general: The cDNA or gDNA used as material had been derived from T cells, B-cell-depleted T cells, or PBMCs.

The data were produced by immunoSEQ multiplex PCR, yet TCRdb's version contains in-frame clones alone and is incomplete. This sample has under 200,000 clones; less than 90% occur once, and the top ten carry approximately 4%. This CDR3 has 14 amino acids. CDR1 is SGHTA and CDR2 is FQGNSA in the germline V gene. V lost 3 bases to trimming and J lost 7 bases, with 15 bases between them. This clone has more than one count but fewer than ten. The chain carries TRBV7-2 and TRBJ1-2; maybe TRBD1 (5 bases). This sequence was found in a woman aged 45-59 years who had recovered from COVID-19. Sequencing was done on a sample of PBMCs or T cells enriched from blood (not recorded which). The CDR3 protein is CASSFREGRVGYTF. The CDR3, as DNA: TGTGCCAGCAGCTTTAGGGAGGGGCGGGTTGGCTACACCTTC.